The source of this T cell receptor beta chain is a study of T cells in localized non-small cell lung cancer (dated by TCRdb to about 2020). Regarding the study in general: T cell repertoires of some 240 early-stage NSCLC patients were analyzed, with tumors being compared against uninvolved tumor-adjacent lungs. The cohort was made up of approximately 250 treatment-naive NSCLC patients whose localized lung tumors had been resected. A mean age of 66.3 years was recorded for the NSCLC patients, of whom some 130 were male and more than 95 were female. Study-level results and caveats: Uninvolved tumor-adjacent lung showed the highest T cell clonality, higher than tumor, which suggests more focused antigenic responses in the uninvolved tumor-adjacent lung. Because multi-region tumor sequencing was not done, intratumor heterogeneity could not be ruled out. Longer overall survival was associated with higher T cell density in blood, whereas shorter survival was associated with higher clonality in adjacent lung. Of the top 100 tumor clones, a median of 57 were detected in paired uninvolved adjacent lung; about 26 were also among that lung's top 100. Because the study design was exploratory, TCR variables were selected using unadjusted p-values without false-discovery rate correction.

Note on this clone: Its antigen remains unidentified. The sample holds no much larger clone one base away, and base qualities are not on file.

At diagnosis, tumor, uninvolved tumor-adjacent lung and peripheral blood were collected and then preserved as a mix of FFPE and fresh-frozen material. For TCR repertoire profiling, blood samples were analyzed in the form of peripheral blood mononuclear cells. TCR beta CDR3 regions were sequenced from DNA using the immunoSEQ Assay. The original methods were these. To compute T cell density, TCR beta template counts were normalized to usable DNA, which was estimated by amplifying housekeeping genes. Using the preseqR package, richness was estimated by extrapolating to 120,000 templates for tissue samples and 400,000 templates for PBMC samples. Clonality was defined by subtracting Pielou's evenness from one. Differential abundance testing on productive amino-acid clonotypes, with a minimum total count of 5 and an alpha of 0.1, was used to identify tissue-enriched TCRs. The Jaccard Index and the Morisita Overlap Index were used to measure repertoire overlap between compartments. TCR beta CDR3s were clustered by GLIPH together with public tetramer-defined viral CDR3s, and at least three viral sequences plus V-gene enrichment were required for viral motifs. TCRdb carries this immuneACCESS record with in-frame sequences only. Its versions omit some clonotypes, under half of them owing to an unresolved V gene in the studies checked, with the rest unexplained. V and J calls and clone size follow that table, whereas D and trimming were derived from the DNA. Present in this sample are 30,000 to 35,000 clones, 93% of which were seen just once. 7.9% of the sample goes to the ten largest clones.

The sequence came from a female donor of 60 years or more with stage I lung adenocarcinoma. The source was peripheral blood, collected before any cancer treatment.

The CDR3 amino acid sequence is: CASSGRTSGNTDTQYF. The DNA is as follows: TGTGCCAGCAGCGGCCGGACTAGCGGTAACACAGATACGCAGTATTTT. The rearrangement joined TRBV9 to TRBJ2-3; 10 middle bases align to TRBD2. Trimming takes 3 bases off V and 2 bases off J; junction bases not matched to a gene: 6. The CDR3, from cysteine to phenylalanine, totals 16 residues. Only the CDR3 portion is preserved as DNA: 48 bases, with reading frame beginning at the first base. Taken from the germline V gene, the CDR1 and CDR2 loops are SGDLS and YYNGEE.